This T cell receptor beta chain came from a study of blood T cell repertoires in COVID-19. Study overall: From T cells, B-cell-depleted T cells, or PBMCs came the material, which was cDNA or gDNA.

CDR1 and CDR2 from the germline V gene are SGHNT and YYREEE (reference sequence). V was cut by 0 bases and J by 3 bases, with 9 bases left in between. CDR3 length equals 15 residues. Authors' data handling: Amplifying reference gene primers gave estimates of nucleated cell counts. Assay used: immunoSEQ multiplex PCR; TCRdb lists only in-frame clones, some missing. D and trimming were read from the DNA, whereas the V and J calls and clone size are those reported in that table. The repertoire has about 180,000 clones, more than 70% of them found once; the top ten carry about 14%. The sequenced sample consisted of peripheral blood. This rearrangement joins TRBV5-4 to TRBJ1-4; D is unresolved. The TCR was taken from a man aged 18 to 35 with active or convalescent COVID-19. The CDR3 sequence: CASSLGVLANEKLFF. The DNA of the CDR3 is TGTGCCAGCAGCTTGGGAGTGTTAGCTAATGAAAAACTGTTTTTT.